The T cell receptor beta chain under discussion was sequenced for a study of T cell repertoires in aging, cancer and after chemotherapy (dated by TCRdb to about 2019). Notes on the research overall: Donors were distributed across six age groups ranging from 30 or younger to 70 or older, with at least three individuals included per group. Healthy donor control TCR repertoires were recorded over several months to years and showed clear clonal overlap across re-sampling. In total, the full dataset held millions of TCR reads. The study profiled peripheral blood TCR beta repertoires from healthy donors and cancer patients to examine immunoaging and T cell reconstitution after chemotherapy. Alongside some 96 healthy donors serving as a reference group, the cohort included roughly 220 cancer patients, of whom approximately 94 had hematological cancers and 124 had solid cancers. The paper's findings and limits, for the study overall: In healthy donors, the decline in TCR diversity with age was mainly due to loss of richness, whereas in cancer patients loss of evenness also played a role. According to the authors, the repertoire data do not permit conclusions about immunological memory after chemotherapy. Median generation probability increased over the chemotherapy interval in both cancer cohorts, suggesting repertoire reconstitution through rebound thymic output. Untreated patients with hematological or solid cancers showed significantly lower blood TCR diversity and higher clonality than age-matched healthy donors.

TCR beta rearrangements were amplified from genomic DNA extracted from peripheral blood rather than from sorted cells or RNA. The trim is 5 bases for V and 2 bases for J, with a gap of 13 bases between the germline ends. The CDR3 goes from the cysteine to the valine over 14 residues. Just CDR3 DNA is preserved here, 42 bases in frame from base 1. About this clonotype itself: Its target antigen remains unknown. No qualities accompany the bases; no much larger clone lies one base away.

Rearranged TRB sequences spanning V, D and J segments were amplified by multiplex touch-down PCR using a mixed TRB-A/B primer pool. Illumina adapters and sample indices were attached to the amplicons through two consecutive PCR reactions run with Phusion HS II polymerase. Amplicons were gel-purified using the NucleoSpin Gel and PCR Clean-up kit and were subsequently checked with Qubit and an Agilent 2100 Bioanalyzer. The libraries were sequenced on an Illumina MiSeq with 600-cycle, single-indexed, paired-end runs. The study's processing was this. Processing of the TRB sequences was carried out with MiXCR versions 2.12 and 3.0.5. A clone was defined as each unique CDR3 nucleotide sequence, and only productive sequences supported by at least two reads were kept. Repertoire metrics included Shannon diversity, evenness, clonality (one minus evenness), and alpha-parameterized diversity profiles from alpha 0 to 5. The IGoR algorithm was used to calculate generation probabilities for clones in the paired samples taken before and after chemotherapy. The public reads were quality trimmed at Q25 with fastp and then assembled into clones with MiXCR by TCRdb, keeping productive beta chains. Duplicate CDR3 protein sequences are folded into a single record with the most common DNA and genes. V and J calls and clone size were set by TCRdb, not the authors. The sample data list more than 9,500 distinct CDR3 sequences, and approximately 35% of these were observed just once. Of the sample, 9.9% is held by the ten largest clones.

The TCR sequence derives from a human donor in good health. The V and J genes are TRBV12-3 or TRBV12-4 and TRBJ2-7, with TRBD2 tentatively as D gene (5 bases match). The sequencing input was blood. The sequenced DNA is TGTGCCAGCAGTAGGTCGGACTCACCCTACGAGCAGTACGTC. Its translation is CASSRSDSPYEQYV.